Here is one T cell receptor beta chain with its context. In this sample, this clone turned up once. Its antigen remains undetermined. No much larger clone exists at a distance of one base, and base qualities are not known. This record belongs to a study of Tregs in tolerant kidney transplant recipients (dated by TCRdb to between 2019 and 2020). Notes on the research overall: The study applied TCRbeta sequencing to find donor-specific regulatory T cells before combined kidney and bone marrow transplantation and then followed those same cells after transplant. TCRbeta repertoire sequencing was used in 3 healthy controls to compare several methods for expanding Tregs specific for an allogeneic donor.

Genomic DNA was extracted from sorted cells with the QIAGEN DNeasy Blood and Tissue Kit for TCRbeta CDR3 sequencing. Through immunoSEQ, high-throughput TCRbeta CDR3 sequencing was done commercially, including PCR amplification with internal controls and bias correction. In the authors' own workflow: Unique productive TCRbeta sequences were defined by CDR3 nucleotide sequence when primers matched and otherwise by CDR3 amino acid sequence together with Vbeta and Jbeta genes. Sorting error was corrected by removing sequences shared between sorted populations at a frequency ratio of 2:1 or less, and the remaining shared sequences were assigned to the higher population. A sequence was defined as donor-reactive if the sequence was expanded at least 5-fold in CFSE-low cells compared with unstimulated cells and had a frequency of at least 0.01% in CFSE-low cells. Jensen-Shannon divergence calculated on the top 100 TCRbeta sequences ranked by frequency was used to measure repertoire divergence. For any sample with multiple sequencing runs, sorting error was corrected in each run separately before the runs were pooled. Not all clones reach the TCRdb copy of this immuneACCESS table, which keeps in-frame sequences only. Checked studies attribute under half of the gap to unresolved V genes and leave the rest unexplained. V, J and clone size are those of that table, while D and trimming were read from the DNA. The sample table shows 75,000 to 100,000 clones, and over 85% are seen once. The ten largest clones add up to 4.7% of the sample.

Summary of the overall study and its limitations: The study was constrained by small patient numbers, and validation of the findings is required in larger populations and under other immunosuppression protocols. Expanding Tregs with activated donor B cells appeared to identify the most biologically relevant and donor-specific TCRbeta repertoire. Although technical replication error seemed to be minimal, the question of biological reproducibility was not addressed directly.

Thawed PBMCs were FACS-sorted into unstimulated Tregs (CD4+CD25+CD127-), CD4+ non-Tregs (CD4+CD25-), CD4 cells and CD8 cells. Blood from healthy controls was obtained either from healthy volunteers or as purchased buffy coats. Healthy control blood was processed to PBMCs by Ficoll density gradient and cryopreserved, and patient PBMCs were collected before and after transplant. Looking up the germline V gene (reference sequence) yields CDR1 MNHEY and CDR2 SMNVEV. V loses 4 bases, J loses 0 bases, and the germline ends lie 13 bases apart. The CDR3 contains 15 residues, cysteine and phenylalanine counted. The kept DNA is CDR3 alone, 45 bases in frame from the first base.

This sequence was found in a human donor in good health. Sequencing was done on a sample of CD8+ T cells from blood. The chain links TRBV27 with TRBJ2-7; TRBD2 is a possible D gene, resting on 6 matching bases. The CDR3 reads CASSSPGGPSYEQYF. The sequence in DNA is TGTGCCAGCAGTTCCCCCGGGGGTCCCTCCTACGAGCAGTACTTC.